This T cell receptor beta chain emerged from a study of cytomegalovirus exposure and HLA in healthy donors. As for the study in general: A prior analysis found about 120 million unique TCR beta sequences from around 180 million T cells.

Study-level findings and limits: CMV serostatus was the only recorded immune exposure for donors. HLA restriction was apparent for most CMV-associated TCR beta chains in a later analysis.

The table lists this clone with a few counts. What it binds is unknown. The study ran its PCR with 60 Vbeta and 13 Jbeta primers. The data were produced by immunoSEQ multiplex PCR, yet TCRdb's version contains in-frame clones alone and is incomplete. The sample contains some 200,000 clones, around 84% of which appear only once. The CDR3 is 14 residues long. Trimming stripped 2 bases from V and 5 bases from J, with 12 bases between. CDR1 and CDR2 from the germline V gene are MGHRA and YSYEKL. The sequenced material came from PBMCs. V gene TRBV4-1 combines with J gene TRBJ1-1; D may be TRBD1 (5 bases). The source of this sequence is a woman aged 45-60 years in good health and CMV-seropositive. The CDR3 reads CASSQQGGETEAFF. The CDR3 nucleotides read TGCGCCAGCAGCCAACAGGGTGGAGAAACTGAAGCTTTCTTT.